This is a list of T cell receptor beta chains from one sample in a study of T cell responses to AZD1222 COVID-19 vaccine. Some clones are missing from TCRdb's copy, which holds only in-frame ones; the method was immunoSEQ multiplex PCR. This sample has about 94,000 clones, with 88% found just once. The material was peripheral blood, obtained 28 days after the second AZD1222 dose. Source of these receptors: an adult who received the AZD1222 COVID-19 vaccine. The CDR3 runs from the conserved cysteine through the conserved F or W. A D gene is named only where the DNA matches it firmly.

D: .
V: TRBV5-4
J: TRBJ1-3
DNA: TGTGCCAGCAGCGCGGTTTCGGGAAACACCATATATTTT
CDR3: CASSAVSGNTIYF

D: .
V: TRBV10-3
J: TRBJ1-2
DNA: TGTGCCATCAGTGAGCACCAGGGGTACAGCTATGGCTACACCTTC
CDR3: CAISEHQGYSYGYTF

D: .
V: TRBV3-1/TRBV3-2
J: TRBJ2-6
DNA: TGTGCCAGCAGCCAAGGTTGGTCCTCTGGGGCCAACGTCCTGACTTTC
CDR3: CASSQGWSSGANVLTF

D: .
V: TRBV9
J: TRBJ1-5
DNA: TGTGCCAGCAGCGTAGGGGACACCATCAGCAATCAGCCCCAGCATTTT
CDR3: CASSVGDTISNQPQHF

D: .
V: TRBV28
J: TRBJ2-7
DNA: TGTGCCAGCAGTTTATACGGGGACGAGCAGTACTTC
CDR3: CASSLYGDEQYF

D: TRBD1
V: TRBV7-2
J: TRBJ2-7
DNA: TGTGCCAGCAGCCGCGGGACAGGGGGGTACGAGCAGTACTTC
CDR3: CASSRGTGGYEQYF

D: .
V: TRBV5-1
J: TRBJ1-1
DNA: TGCGCCAGCAGCTTGGACAGGGAGAACACTGAAGCTTTCTTT
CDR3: CASSLDRENTEAFF

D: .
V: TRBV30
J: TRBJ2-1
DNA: TGTGCCTGGAGTAAAGGAGAGACATCGCAGTTCTTC
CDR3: CAWSKGETSQFF

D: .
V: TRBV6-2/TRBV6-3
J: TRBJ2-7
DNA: TGTGCCAGCAGCAACCCGGTCACCGAGCAGTACTTC
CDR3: CASSNPVTEQYF

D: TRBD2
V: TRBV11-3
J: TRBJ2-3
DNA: TGTGCCAGCAGCTTTGGCGGGGGGGCCTCAGATACGCAGTATTTT
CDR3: CASSFGGGASDTQYF

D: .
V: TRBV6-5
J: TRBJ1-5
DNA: TGTGCCAGCGTGAGTTTTTTTGGCAATCAGCCCCAGCATTTT
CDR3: CASVSFFGNQPQHF